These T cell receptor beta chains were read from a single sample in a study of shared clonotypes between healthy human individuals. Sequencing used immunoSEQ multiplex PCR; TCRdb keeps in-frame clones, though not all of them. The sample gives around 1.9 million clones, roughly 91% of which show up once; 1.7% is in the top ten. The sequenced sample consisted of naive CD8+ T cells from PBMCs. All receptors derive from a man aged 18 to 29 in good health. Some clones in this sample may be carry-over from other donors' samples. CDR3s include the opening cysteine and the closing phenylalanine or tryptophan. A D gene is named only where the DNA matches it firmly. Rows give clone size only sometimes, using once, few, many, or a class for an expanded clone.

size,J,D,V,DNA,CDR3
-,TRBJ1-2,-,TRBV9,TGTGCCAGCGGATCGACGAGAGCAGCGCGACTGGACTCAAGAAAGACCTATGGCTACACCTTC,CASGSTRAARLDSRKTYGYTF
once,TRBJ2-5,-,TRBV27,TGTGCCAGCAGTGGACTCACACAAGAGACCCAGTACTTC,CASSGLTQETQYF
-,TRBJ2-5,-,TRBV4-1,TGCGCCAGCAGCCAAGGAGAAGTCAAACAAGAGACCCAGTACTTC,CASSQGEVKQETQYF
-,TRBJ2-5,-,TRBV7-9,TGTGCCAGCAGCTTATTCGTCAGAGACCTGGAGACCCAGTACTTC,CASSLFVRDLETQYF
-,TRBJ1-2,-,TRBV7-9,TGTGCCAGCAGCTTAGAAACAGGGCGCTATGGCTACACCTTC,CASSLETGRYGYTF
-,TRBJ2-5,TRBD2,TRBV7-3,TGTGCCAGCAGACCCGGGACTACATTAGGCGAGACCCAGTACTTC,CASRPGTTLGETQYF
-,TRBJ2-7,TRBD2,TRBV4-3,TGCGCCAGCAGCCAAGATTTACGGGAGGCGTCCGAGCAGTACTTC,CASSQDLREASEQYF
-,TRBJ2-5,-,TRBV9,TGTGCCAGCAGCGAGAGGACTCAAGAGACCCAGTACTTC,CASSERTQETQYF
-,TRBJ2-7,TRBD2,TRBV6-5,TGTGCCAGCAGTTTAGCGGGAGACGAGCAGTACTTC,CASSLAGDEQYF
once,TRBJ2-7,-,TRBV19,TGTGCCAGTAGCGATAGCCATTTAATAGAGCAGTACTTC,CASSDSHLIEQYF
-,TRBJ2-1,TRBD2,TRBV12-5,TGTGCTAGTGGTACCGGGAGGAGCTCCTACAATGAGCAGTTCTTC,CASGTGRSSYNEQFF
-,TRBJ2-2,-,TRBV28,TGTGCCAGCAGCCCCCCATTGGGGCCCGGGGAGCTGTTTTTT,CASSPPLGPGELFF
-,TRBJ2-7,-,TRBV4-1,TGCGCCAGCAGCCAGAGGTTAGCCTACGAGCAGTACTTC,CASSQRLAYEQYF
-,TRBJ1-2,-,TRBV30,TGTGCCTGGCAAGCCGACCGGAGTAACTATGGCTACACCTTC,CAWQADRSNYGYTF
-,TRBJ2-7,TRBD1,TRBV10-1,TGCGCCAGTCCCGGGACAGGGACAGCCTACGAGCAGTACTTC,CASPGTGTAYEQYF
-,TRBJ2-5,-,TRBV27,TGTGCCAGCAGCGGCTTACAGTCCGAGACCCAGTACTTC,CASSGLQSETQYF
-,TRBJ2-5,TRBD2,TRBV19,TGTGCCAGTAGTATTGGGGGACTAGCGGGAGAGACCCAGTACTTC,CASSIGGLAGETQYF
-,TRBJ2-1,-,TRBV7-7,TGTGCCAGCAGCTTAGGCCCGGGACTTTCCACCTACAATGAGCAGTTCTTC,CASSLGPGLSTYNEQFF
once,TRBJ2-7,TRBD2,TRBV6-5,TGTGCCAGCAGTTTTGGGACTAGCGGGAGCTACGAGCAGTACTTC,CASSFGTSGSYEQYF
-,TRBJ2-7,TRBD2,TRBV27,TGTGCCAGCAGTTCCCTAGCGGGGGGCTACGAGCAGTACTTC,CASSSLAGGYEQYF
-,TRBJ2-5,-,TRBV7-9,TGTGCCAGCAGCTCCCTACTGACTAGCCAAGAGACCCAGTACTTC,CASSSLLTSQETQYF
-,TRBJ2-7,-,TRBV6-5,TGTGCCAGCAGTTACCAAGACATGGGCTCCTACGAGCAGTACTTC,CASSYQDMGSYEQYF
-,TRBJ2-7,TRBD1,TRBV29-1,TGCAGCGTCCAACCTCGGGACAGGGGCTACGAGCAGTACTTC,CSVQPRDRGYEQYF
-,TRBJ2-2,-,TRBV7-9,TGTGCCAGCAGCTTAGACGGCGGGTGGGGCGAGACCGGGGAGCTGTTTTTT,CASSLDGGWGETGELFF
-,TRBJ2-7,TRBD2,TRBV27,TGTGCCAGCAGTCCCCTTACGGGGGGGAGCTCCTACGAGCAGTACTTC,CASSPLTGGSSYEQYF
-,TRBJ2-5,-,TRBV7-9,TGTGCCAGCAGCTTACCGGGAGAATTCAGGGAGACCCAGTACTTC,CASSLPGEFRETQYF
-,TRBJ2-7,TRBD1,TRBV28,TGTGCCAGCAGATCTAACAGGGGTTACGAGCAGTACTTC,CASRSNRGYEQYF
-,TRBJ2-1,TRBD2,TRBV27,TGTGCCAGCAAGAGAGGGACTAGCGGGAGTTCCCACAATGAGCAGTTCTTC,CASKRGTSGSSHNEQFF
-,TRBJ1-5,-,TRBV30,TGTGCCTGGAGTGAAGGGGACCAGGTCGGCAATCAGCCCCAGCATTTT,CAWSEGDQVGNQPQHF
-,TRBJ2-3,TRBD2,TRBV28,TGTGCCAGCAGCCTGGGACTAGCGGGAGTCGGGGATACGCAGTATTTT,CASSLGLAGVGDTQYF
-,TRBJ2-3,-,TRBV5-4,TGTGCCAGCAGCTTGGCCGAGGGGGGACCCCTACCCACAGATACGCAGTATTTT,CASSLAEGGPLPTDTQYF
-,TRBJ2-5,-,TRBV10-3,TGTGCCATCAGTGACCCGGGACCGAAACAAGAGACCCAGTACTTC,CAISDPGPKQETQYF
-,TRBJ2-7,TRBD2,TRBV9,TGTGCCAGCAGCCCGAGGACTAGCGGGACCTACGAGCAGTACTTC,CASSPRTSGTYEQYF
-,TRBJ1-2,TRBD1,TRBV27,TGTGCCAGCAGTTTGTTCGGCAGGGGGCAGGGTAACTATGGCTACACCTTC,CASSLFGRGQGNYGYTF
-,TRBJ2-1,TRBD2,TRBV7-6,TGTGCCAGCACCTTACTAGCGGGAGGGAAAAATGAGCAGTTCTTC,CASTLLAGGKNEQFF
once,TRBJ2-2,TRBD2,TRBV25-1,TGTGCCAGCAGGATAGCGGGCACCGGGGAGCTGTTTTTT,CASRIAGTGELFF